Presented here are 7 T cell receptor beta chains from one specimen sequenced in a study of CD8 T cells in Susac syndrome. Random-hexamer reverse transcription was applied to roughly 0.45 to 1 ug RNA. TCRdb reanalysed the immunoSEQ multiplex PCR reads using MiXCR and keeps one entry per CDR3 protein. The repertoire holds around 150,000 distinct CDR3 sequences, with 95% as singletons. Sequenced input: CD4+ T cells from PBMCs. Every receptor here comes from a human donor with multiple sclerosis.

The CDR3 region is CSARDPFTSGAPLNIQYF. The CDR3 nucleotides are TGCAGTGCTAGGGACCCTTTTACTAGCGGGGCACCCTTAAACATTCAGTACTTC. This chain connects TRBV20-1 to TRBJ2-4; 10 nucleotides align to TRBD2. The CDR3 loop spans 18 amino acids. Unmatched junction bases numbered 17, after V lost 3 bases and J lost 6 bases. CDR1 and CDR2 (germline): DFQATT, SNEGSKA (reference sequence).

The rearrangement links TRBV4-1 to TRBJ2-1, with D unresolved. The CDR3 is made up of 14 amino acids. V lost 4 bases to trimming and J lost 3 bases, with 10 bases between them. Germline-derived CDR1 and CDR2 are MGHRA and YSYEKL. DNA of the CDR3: TGCGCCAGCAGCCCCAGATCCAACTACAATGAGCAGTTCTTC. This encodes CASSPRSNYNEQFF.

For the CDR3, the DNA is TGTGCCAGCGGGGGGCGGGCAGATACGCAGTATTTT. Residues: CASGGRADTQYF. The gene calls are TRBV6-2 or TRBV6-3 and TRBJ2-3; D is possibly TRBD1 or TRBD2 (6 bases each). V dropped 8 bases and J dropped 4 bases, with 10 bases sitting between them. CDR1 is MNHEY, CDR2 SVGEGT, per germline. The CDR3 totals 12 residues.

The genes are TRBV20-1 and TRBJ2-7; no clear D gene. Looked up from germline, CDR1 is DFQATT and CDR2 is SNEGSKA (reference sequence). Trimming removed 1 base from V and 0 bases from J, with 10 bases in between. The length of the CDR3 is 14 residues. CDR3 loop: CSARVRLDSYEQYF. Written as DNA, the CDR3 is TGCAGTGCTAGAGTTAGGCTCGACTCCTACGAGCAGTACTTC.

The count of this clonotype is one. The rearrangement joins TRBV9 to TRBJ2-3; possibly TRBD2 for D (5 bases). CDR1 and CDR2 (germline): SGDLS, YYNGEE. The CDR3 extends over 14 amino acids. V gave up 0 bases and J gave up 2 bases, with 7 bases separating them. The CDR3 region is CASSVVGVTDTQYF. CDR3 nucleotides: TGTGCCAGCAGCGTAGTCGGGGTCACAGATACGCAGTATTTT.

The CDR3 reads CASSLLRDTGNTIYF. Here the CDR3 DNA reads TGTGCCAGCAGCTTGTTAAGGGACACTGGAAACACCATATATTTT. The V call is TRBV5-6, the J call TRBJ1-3, with D perhaps matching TRBD1 (6 bases). V lost 1 base, J lost 2 bases, and 10 bases lay in between. The CDR3 loop spans 15 amino acids. CDR1 and CDR2 (germline): SGHDT, YYEEEE.

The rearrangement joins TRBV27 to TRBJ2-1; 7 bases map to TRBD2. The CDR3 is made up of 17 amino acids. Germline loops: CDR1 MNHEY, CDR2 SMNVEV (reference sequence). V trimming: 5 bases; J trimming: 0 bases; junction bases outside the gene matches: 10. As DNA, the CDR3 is TGTGCCAGCAGTCCAAAGGCACTAGCGAGCTCCTACAATGAGCAGTTCTTC. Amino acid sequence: CASSPKALASSYNEQFF.